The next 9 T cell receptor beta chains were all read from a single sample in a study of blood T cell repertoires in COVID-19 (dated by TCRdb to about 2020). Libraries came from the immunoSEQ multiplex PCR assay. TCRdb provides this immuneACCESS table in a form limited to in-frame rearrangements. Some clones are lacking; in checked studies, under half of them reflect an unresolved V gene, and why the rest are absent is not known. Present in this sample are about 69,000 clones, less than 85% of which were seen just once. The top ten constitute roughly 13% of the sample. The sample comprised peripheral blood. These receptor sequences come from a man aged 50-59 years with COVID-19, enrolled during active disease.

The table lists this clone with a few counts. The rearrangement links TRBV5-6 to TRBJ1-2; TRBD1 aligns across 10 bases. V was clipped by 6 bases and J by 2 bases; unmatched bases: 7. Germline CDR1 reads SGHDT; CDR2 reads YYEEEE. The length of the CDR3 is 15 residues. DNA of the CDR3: TGTGCCAGCATCGTAGACAGGGGGCGCAACTATGGCTACACCTTC. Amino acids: CASIVDRGRNYGYTF.

The CDR3 loop is CASSQERGWAFF. CDR3 sequence (DNA): TGTGCCAGCAGCCAAGAGCGAGGGTGGGCTTTCTTT. The chain recombines TRBV3-1 (or the pseudogene TRBV3-2) with TRBJ1-1; D is unclear. Germline CDR1 reads LGHDT; CDR2 reads YNNKEL (reference sequence). Between the trimmed V and J ends, which lost 0 bases and 11 bases, there was a span of 10 bases. CDR3 size: 12 residues.

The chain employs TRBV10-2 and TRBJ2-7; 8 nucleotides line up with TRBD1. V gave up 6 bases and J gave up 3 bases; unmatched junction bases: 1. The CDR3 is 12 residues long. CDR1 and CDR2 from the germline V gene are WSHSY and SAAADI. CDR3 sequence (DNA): TGCGCCAGCAGCGGACAGGGCTACGAGCAGTACTTC. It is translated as CASSGQGYEQYF.

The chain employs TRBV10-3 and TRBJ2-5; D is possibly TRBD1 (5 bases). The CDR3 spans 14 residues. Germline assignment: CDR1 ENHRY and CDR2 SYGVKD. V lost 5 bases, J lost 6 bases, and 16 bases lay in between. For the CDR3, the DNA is TGTGCCATCAGTACGGCCCTCAGGGAAAAGACCCAGTACTTC. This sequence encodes CAISTALREKTQYF.

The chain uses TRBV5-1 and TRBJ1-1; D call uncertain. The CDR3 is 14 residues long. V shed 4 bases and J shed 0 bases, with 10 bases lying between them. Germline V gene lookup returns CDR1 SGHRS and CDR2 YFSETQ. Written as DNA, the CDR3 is TGCGCCAGCAGCCCTCTAGACCTGAACACTGAAGCTTTCTTT. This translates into CASSPLDLNTEAFF.

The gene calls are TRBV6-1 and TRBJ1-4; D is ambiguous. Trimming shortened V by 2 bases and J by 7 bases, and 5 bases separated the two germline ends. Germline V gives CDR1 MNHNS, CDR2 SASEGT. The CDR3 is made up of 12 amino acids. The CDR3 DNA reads TGTGCCAGCAGTGAACTAAGTGAAAAACTGTTTTTT. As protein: CASSELSEKLFF.

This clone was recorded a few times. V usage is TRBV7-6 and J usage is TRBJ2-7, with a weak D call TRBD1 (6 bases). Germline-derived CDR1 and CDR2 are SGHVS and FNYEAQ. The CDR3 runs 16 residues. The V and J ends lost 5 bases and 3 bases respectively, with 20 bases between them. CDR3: CASSVRETGVIYEQYF. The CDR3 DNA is TGTGCCAGCAGCGTCAGGGAGACAGGAGTAATCTACGAGCAGTACTTC.

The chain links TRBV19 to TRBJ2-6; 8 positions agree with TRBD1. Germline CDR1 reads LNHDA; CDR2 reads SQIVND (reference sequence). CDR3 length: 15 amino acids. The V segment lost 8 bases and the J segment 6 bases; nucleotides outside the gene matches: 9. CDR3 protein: CASVATGEVANVLTF. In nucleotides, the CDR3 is TGTGCCAGTGTGGCGACAGGGGAAGTGGCCAACGTCCTGACTTTC. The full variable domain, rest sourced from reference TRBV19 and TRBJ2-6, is DGGITQSPKYLFRKEGQNVTLSCEQNLNHDAMYWYRQDPGQGLRLIYYSQIVNDFQKGDIAEGYSVSREKKESFPLTVTSAQKNPTAFYLCASVATGEVANVLTFGAGSRLTVL.

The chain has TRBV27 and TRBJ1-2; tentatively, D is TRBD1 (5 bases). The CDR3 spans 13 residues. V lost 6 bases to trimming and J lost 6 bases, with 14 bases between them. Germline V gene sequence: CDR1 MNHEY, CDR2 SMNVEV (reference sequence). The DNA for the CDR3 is TGTGCCAGCAGCCGCCTTTTGGGGCATGGCTACACCTTC. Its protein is CASSRLLGHGYTF.